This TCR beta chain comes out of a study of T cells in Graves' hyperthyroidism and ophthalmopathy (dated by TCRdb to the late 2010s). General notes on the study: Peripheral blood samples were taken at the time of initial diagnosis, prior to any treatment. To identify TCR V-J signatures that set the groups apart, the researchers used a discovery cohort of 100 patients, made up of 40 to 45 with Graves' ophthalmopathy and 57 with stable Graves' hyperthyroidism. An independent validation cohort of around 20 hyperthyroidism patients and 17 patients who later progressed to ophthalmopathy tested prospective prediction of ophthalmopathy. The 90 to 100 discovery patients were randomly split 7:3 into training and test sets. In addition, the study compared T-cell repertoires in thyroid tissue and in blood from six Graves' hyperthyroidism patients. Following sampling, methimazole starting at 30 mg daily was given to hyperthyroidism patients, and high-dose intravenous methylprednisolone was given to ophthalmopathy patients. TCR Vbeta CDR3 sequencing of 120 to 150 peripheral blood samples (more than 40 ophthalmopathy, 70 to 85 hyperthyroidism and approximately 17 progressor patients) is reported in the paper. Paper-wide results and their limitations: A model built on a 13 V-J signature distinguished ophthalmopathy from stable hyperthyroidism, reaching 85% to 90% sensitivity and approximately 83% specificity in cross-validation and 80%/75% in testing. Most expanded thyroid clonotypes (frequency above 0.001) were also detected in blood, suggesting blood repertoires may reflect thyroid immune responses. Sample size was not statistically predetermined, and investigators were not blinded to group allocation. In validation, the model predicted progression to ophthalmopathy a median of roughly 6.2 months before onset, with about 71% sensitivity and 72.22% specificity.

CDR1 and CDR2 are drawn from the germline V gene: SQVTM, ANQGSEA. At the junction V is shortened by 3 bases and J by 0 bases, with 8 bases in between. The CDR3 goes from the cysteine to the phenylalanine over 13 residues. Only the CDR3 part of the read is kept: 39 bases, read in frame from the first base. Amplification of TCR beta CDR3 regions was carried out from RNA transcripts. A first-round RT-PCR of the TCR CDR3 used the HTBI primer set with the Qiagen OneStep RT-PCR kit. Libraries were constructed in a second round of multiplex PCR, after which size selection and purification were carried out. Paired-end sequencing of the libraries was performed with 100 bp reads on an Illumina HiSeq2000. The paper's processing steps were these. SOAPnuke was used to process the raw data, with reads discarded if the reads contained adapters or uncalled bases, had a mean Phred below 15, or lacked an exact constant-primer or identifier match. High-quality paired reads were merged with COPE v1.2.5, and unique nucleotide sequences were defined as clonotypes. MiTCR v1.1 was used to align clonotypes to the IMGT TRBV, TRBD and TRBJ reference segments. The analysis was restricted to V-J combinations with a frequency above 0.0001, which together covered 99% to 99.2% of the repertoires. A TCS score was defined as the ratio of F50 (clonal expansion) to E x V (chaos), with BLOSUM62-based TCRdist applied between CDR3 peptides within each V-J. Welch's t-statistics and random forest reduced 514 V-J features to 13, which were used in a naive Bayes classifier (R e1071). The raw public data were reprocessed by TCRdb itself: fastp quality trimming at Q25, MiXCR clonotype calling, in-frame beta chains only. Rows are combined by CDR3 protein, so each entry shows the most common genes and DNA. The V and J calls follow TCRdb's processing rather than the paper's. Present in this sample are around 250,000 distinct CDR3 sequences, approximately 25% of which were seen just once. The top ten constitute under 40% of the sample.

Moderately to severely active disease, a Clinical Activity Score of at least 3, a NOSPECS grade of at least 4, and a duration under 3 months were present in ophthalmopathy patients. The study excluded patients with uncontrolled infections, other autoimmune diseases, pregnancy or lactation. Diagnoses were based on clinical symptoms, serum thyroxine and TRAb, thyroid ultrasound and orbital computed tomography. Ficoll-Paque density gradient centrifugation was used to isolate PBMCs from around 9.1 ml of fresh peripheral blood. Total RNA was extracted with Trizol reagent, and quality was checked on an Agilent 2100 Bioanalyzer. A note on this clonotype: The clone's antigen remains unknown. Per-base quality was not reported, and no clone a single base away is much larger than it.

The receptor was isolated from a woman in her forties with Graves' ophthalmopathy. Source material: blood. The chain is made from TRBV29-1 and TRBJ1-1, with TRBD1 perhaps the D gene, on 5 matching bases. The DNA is TGCAGCGTTGAGCGGGGCCTGAACACTGAAGCTTTCTTT. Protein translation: CSVERGLNTEAFF.